This TCR beta chain was identified in a study of control samples from healthy donors and cancer patients. Germline lookup yields CDR1 MNHEY and CDR2 SMNVEV (reference sequence). This CDR3 is 14 amino acids long. With 3 bases clipped from V and 13 bases from J, the junction kept 9 bases outside the gene matches. Data came from immunoSEQ multiplex PCR; TCRdb stores just in-frame clones and leaves some out. The sample yields approximately 100,000 clones, roughly 92% seen once. The clonotype comes from a human donor in good health. The donor label of this sample is uncertain. Sequences were obtained from blood. The rearrangement links TRBV27 to TRBJ1-6, with TRBD1 identical over 7 bases. Here the CDR3 reads CASSFGDSGLPLHF. The CDR3, as DNA: TGTGCCAGCAGTTTTGGGGACAGTGGGCTTCCCCTCCACTTT.